The present T cell receptor (beta chain) was sequenced within a study of Tregs in tolerant kidney transplant recipients (dated by TCRdb to between 2018 and 2021). About the full investigation: The study used TCRbeta sequencing to identify donor-specific regulatory T cells before combined kidney and bone marrow transplantation, then tracked those cells after transplant. TCRbeta repertoire sequencing was used in 3 healthy controls to compare several methods for expanding Tregs specific for an allogeneic donor. Study-wide findings and limitations: Because the study included only a small number of patients, the results must be confirmed in larger populations and under other immunosuppression protocols. Expanding Tregs with activated donor B cells appeared to identify the most biologically relevant and donor-specific TCRbeta repertoire. Biological reproducibility was not directly addressed, though technical replication error appeared minimal.

For TCRbeta CDR3 sequencing, genomic DNA was extracted from sorted cells using the QIAGEN DNeasy Blood and Tissue Kit. High-throughput TCRbeta CDR3 sequencing, including PCR amplification with bias correction and internal controls, was performed commercially through immunoSEQ. Per the authors' processing: Unique productive TCRbeta sequences were defined by CDR3 nucleotide sequence where primers matched, otherwise by CDR3 amino acid sequence with Vbeta and Jbeta genes. Sorting error was corrected by removing sequences shared between sorted populations at a frequency ratio of 2:1 or less, and the remaining shared sequences were assigned to the higher population. A sequence counted as donor-reactive if, in CFSE-low cells, the sequence had a frequency of at least 0.01% and was expanded at least 5-fold compared with unstimulated cells. Repertoire divergence was quantified by Jensen-Shannon divergence using the top 100 TCRbeta sequences ranked by frequency. When a sample had multiple sequencing runs, each run was corrected for sorting error separately and the runs were then pooled. TCRdb took over this immuneACCESS table, retaining in-frame rearrangements with V and J assigned. Such tables are incomplete; in checked studies, under half of the missing clones stem from an unresolved V gene, and the remainder is unexplained. V and J calls and clone size are copied from that table; D and trimming were computed from the DNA. The sample table contains some 65,000 clones; only one count was recorded for roughly 84% of them. Clones ranked in the top ten supply around 4% of the sample.

Of note for this clone: Its antigen specificity is not known. The sample holds no much larger clone one base away, and base qualities are not on file.

Unstimulated Tregs (CD4+CD25+CD127-), CD4+ non-Tregs (CD4+CD25-), CD4 and CD8 cells were FACS-sorted from thawed PBMCs. Blood from healthy controls was obtained either from healthy volunteers or as purchased buffy coats. Healthy control blood was separated into PBMCs by Ficoll density gradient and cryopreserved, and patient PBMCs were collected both before and after transplant. Taken from cysteine to phenylalanine, the CDR3 has 17 residues. The read is trimmed to its CDR3 DNA, 51 bases read in frame from base 1. As encoded in the germline V gene (reference sequence), CDR1 is SGHNT while CDR2 is YYREEE. Here V drops 4 bases and J drops 0 bases, and the junction holds 12 bases not matched to any gene.

The sequenced material came from CD4+ T cells from blood. The receptor was derived from a human donor in good health. The rearrangement combines TRBV5-4 with TRBJ2-7; TRBD2 matches 8 bases in the middle. The DNA sequence is as follows: TGTGCCAGCAGCCCCCCGAGATTAGCGGGGTACTCCTACGAGCAGTACTTC. This yields the protein CASSPPRLAGYSYEQYF. Joined to the reference TRBV5-4 and TRBJ2-7 proteins, this CDR3 gives the full variable domain: ETGVTQSPTHLIKTRGQQVTLRCSSQSGHNTVSWYQQALGQGPQFIFQYYREEENGRGNFPPRFSGLQFPNYSSELNVNALELDDSALYLCASSPPRLAGYSYEQYFGPGTRLTVT.